This entry is about one T cell receptor (beta chain). The record originates from a study of blood T cell repertoires in COVID-19. Study as a whole: The United States, Italy and Spain provided the acute and convalescent COVID-19 samples. In each case, the material was cDNA or gDNA derived from T cells, B-cell-depleted T cells, or PBMCs.

Original methodology: Estimated nucleated cell counts came from reference gene primer amplification. Here immunoSEQ multiplex PCR was the method, and the copy in TCRdb shows in-frame clones only, minus some. That table gives V, J and clone size, and the DNA gave D and trimming. The table includes 95,000 to 150,000 clones, roughly 77% detected once. This CDR3 has 15 residues. V lost 8 bases, J lost 4 bases, and 17 bases lay in between. The germline V gene encodes CDR1 SNHLY and CDR2 FYNNEI. This TCR was sampled from a man in his sixties with active or convalescent COVID-19. Sequencing was done on a sample of peripheral blood. The rearrangement joins TRBV2 to TRBJ2-2; D is perhaps TRBD1 (5 bases). CDR3 sequence (DNA): TGTGCCAGCGATTCGCCAGGGCCGGCCACCGGGGAGCTGTTTTTT. Amino acids: CASDSPGPATGELFF.